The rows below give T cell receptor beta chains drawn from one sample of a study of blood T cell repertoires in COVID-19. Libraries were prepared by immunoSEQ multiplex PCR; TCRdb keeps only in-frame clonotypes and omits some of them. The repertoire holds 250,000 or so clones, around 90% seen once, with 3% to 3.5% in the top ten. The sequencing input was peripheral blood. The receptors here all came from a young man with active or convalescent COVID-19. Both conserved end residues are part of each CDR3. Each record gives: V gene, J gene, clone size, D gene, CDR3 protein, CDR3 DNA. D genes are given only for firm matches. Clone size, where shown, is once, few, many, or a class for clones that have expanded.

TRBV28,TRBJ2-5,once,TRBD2,CASSSSLAGYQETQYF,TGTGCCAGCAGTTCGTCACTAGCGGGATACCAAGAGACCCAGTACTTC
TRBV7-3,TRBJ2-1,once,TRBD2,CASSFLPLTSGGQTAYNEQFF,TGTGCCAGCAGCTTCCTCCCCCTCACTAGCGGGGGGCAGACAGCCTACAATGAGCAGTTCTTC
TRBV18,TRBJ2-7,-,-,CASSPSAGNEQYF,TGTGCCAGCTCACCGTCGGCGGGAAACGAGCAGTACTTC
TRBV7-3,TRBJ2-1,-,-,CASSLRGGAEGEQFF,TGTGCCAGCAGCTTAAGAGGGGGCGCGGAGGGTGAGCAGTTCTTC
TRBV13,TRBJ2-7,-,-,CASGTGYYYEQYF,TGTGCCAGCGGTACAGGTTATTACTACGAGCAGTACTTC
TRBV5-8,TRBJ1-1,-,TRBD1,CASSRGQHNTEAFF,TGTGCCAGCAGCAGGGGACAGCATAACACTGAAGCTTTCTTT
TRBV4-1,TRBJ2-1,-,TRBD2,CASSQTIAGATYNEQFF,TGCGCCAGCAGCCAAACTATAGCGGGGGCGACTTACAATGAGCAGTTCTTC
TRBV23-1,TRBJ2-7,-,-,CASSQGQHGSPSHYEQYF,TGCGCCAGCAGTCAAGGGCAGCATGGCAGCCCCAGCCACTACGAGCAGTACTTC
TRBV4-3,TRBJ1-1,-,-,CASSQVVRGTEAFF,TGCGCCAGCAGCCAAGTCGTCCGGGGCACTGAAGCTTTCTTT
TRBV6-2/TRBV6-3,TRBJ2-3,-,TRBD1,CASSQQGVGTDTQYF,TGTGCCAGCAGTCAACAGGGGGTCGGCACAGATACGCAGTATTTT
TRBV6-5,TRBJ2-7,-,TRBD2,CASKGLAIIPEQYF,TGTGCCAGCAAAGGACTAGCAATAATCCCCGAGCAGTACTTC
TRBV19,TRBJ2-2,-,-,CASSIYWGGQDTGELFF,TGTGCCAGTAGTATCTATTGGGGGGGACAGGACACCGGGGAGCTGTTTTTT
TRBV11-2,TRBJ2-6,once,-,CASSSLPGASGANVLTF,TGTGCCAGCAGCTCCCTTCCAGGGGCGTCTGGGGCCAACGTCCTGACTTTC
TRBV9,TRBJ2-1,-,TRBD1,CASRAGQGGINEQFF,TGTGCCAGCAGGGCGGGACAGGGGGGAATTAATGAGCAGTTCTTC
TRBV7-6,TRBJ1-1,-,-,CASSLGGWLFF,TGTGCCAGCAGCTTGGGCGGGTGGCTGTTCTTT
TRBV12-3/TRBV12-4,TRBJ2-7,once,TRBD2,CASSLAGGAGQYF,TGTGCCAGCAGCCTCGCGGGGGGCGCGGGGCAGTACTTC
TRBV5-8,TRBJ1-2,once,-,CASSFSQGRYGYTF,TGTGCCAGCAGCTTCTCCCAGGGCCGCTATGGCTACACCTTC
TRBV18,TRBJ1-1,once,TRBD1,CASSPRTGGGTEAFF,TGTGCCAGCTCGCCTAGGACAGGGGGGGGAACTGAAGCTTTCTTT
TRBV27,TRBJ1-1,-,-,CASSSAVGQPEAFF,TGTGCCAGCAGTTCCGCAGTCGGACAGCCTGAAGCTTTCTTT
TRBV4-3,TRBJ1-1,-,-,CASSLDGGTEAFF,TGCGCCAGCAGCCTTGATGGAGGGACTGAAGCTTTCTTT
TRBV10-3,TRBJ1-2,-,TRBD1,CAISESGQGANYGYTF,TGTGCCATCAGTGAGTCGGGACAGGGGGCGAACTATGGCTACACCTTC
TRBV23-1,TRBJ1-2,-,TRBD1,CARIKSEGAYGYTF,TGCGCCAGGATCAAGTCGGAGGGGGCCTATGGCTACACCTTC
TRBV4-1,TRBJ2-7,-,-,CASSQDPGTYEQYF,TGCGCCAGCAGCCAAGATCCAGGGACCTACGAGCAGTACTTC
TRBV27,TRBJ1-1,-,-,CASSFGGSTEAFF,TGTGCCAGCAGTTTTGGGGGCTCCACTGAAGCTTTCTTT
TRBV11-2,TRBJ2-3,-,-,CASSSQDYRVADTQYF,TGTGCCAGCAGCTCCCAGGATTACAGGGTAGCCGATACGCAGTATTTT
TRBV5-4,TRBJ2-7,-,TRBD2,CASSQGGTGSGVEQYF,TGTGCCAGCAGCCAGGGTGGAACTGGCAGCGGGGTCGAGCAGTACTTC
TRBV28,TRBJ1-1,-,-,CASSLEGRGNTEAFF,TGTGCCAGCAGTTTGGAGGGCCGCGGGAACACTGAAGCTTTCTTT
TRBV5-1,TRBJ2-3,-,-,CASSSIWDSDTQYF,TGCGCCAGCAGCTCTATTTGGGACTCAGATACGCAGTATTTT
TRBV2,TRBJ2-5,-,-,CASRQTRVGETQYF,TGTGCCAGCAGGCAGACTAGAGTGGGAGAGACCCAGTACTTC
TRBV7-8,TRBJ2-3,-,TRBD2,CASSPGLLTAYDTQYF,TGTGCCAGCAGCCCGGGACTACTAACGGCGTATGATACGCAGTATTTT
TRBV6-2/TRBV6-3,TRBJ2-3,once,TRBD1,CASTPGQGRADTQYF,TGTGCCAGCACCCCGGGACAGGGGAGGGCAGATACGCAGTATTTT
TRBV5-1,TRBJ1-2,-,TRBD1,CASSSTTGEANYGYTF,TGCGCCAGCAGCTCCACGACAGGGGAGGCAAACTATGGCTACACCTTC
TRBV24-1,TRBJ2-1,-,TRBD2,CATSAVTSGGRREQFF,TGTGCCACCAGTGCCGTGACTAGCGGGGGCCGCCGGGAGCAGTTCTTC
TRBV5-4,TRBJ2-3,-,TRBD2,CASRSGGGGAADTQYF,TGTGCCAGCAGATCGGGAGGCGGGGGGGCCGCAGATACGCAGTATTTT
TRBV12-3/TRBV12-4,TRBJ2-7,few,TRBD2,CASSLIRGGEQYF,TGTGCCAGCAGTTTAATTCGGGGGGGCGAGCAGTACTTC
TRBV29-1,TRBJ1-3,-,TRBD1,CSVEGDPGQDLDTIYF,TGCAGCGTTGAGGGGGACCCCGGACAGGACCTGGACACCATATATTTT
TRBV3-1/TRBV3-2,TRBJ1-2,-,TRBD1,CASSQDPRDRGHGYTF,TGTGCCAGCAGCCAAGATCCCCGGGACAGGGGGCATGGCTACACCTTC
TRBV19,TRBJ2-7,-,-,CASNPGVNYEQYF,TGTGCCAGTAATCCAGGGGTCAACTACGAGCAGTACTTC
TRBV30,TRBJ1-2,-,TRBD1,CAWGTDSYGYTF,TGTGCCTGGGGGACAGATTCCTATGGCTACACCTTC
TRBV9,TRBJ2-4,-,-,CASSVGGVAKNIQYF,TGTGCCAGCAGCGTTGGAGGGGTAGCCAAAAACATTCAGTACTTC
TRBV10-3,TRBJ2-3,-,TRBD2,CAISETPTSGRALRFADTQYF,TGTGCCATCAGTGAGACACCTACTAGCGGGAGGGCCTTGAGATTCGCAGATACGCAGTATTTT
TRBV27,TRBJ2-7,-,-,CASSLAELAYEQYF,TGTGCCAGCAGTCTAGCCGAACTTGCTTACGAGCAGTACTTC
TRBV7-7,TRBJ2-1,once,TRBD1,CASSRGTGGSNEQFF,TGTGCTAGCAGCCGAGGGACAGGGGGCTCCAATGAGCAGTTCTTC
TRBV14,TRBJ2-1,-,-,CASSQSGSYNEQFF,TGTGCCAGCAGCCAGAGCGGCTCCTACAATGAGCAGTTCTTC
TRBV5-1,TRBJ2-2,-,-,CASSPGDRINTGELFF,TGCGCCAGCAGCCCGGGGGACCGGATTAACACCGGGGAGCTGTTTTTT
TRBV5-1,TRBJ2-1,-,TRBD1,CASSLAVGTDYNEQFF,TGCGCCAGCAGCTTGGCCGTCGGGACAGACTACAATGAGCAGTTCTTC
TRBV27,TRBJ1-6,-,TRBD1,CASSPQTGWNSPLHF,TGTGCCAGCAGTCCCCAGACAGGGTGGAATTCACCCCTCCACTTT
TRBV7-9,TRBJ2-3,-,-,CASSSREPRDTQYF,TGTGCCAGCAGCAGTCGGGAGCCCCGGGATACGCAGTATTTT
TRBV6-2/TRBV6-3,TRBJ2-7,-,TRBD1,CASSSPDRALYEQYF,TGTGCCAGCAGTTCCCCTGACAGGGCTCTCTACGAGCAGTACTTC
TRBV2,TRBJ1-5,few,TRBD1,CASSDISGTALGPQHF,TGTGCCAGCAGTGATATCTCTGGGACAGCCTTAGGGCCCCAGCATTTT
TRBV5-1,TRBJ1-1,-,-,CASSPGSGLMTEAFF,TGCGCCAGCAGCCCAGGTTCGGGACTAATGACTGAAGCTTTCTTT
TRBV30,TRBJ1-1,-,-,CAWSSGPREKNTEAFF,TGTGCCTGGAGCTCGGGTCCACGGGAAAAAAACACTGAAGCTTTCTTT
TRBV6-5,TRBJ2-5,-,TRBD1,CASSYIGGEETQYF,TGTGCCAGCAGTTATATAGGGGGCGAAGAGACCCAGTACTTC
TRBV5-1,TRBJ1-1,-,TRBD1,CASSSEYQGAEAFF,TGCGCCAGCAGCTCGGAATATCAGGGGGCTGAAGCTTTCTTT
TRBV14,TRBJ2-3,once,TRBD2,CASSPRVPSGDPTDTQYF,TGTGCCAGCAGCCCACGGGTTCCTAGCGGAGATCCCACAGATACGCAGTATTTT